Below, 5 T cell receptor beta chains from the same sample are listed, as sequenced in a study of T cells in Graves' hyperthyroidism and ophthalmopathy. Amplification of TCR beta CDR3 regions was performed using RNA transcripts as template. TCR CDR3 underwent first-round RT-PCR with the HTBI primer set. Each CDR3 protein is one row after TCRdb ran MiXCR on the multiplex PCR reads. The data show 700,000 or so distinct CDR3 sequences, roughly 15% seen once. What was sequenced was blood. The receptors here all came from a woman aged 50 to 60 with Graves' ophthalmopathy.

This clonotype was picked up many times. This could be a read error, since a much larger clone is one nucleotide away. The chain links TRBV7-2 to TRBJ2-1; D is uncertain. V lost 1 base and J lost 0, with 7 bases in between. Germline CDR1 is SGHTA and CDR2 is FQGNSA. There are 15 residues in the CDR3. The CDR3 DNA sequence: TGTGCCAGCAGCTTAGACCATAGCTCCTACAATGAGCAGTTCTTC. This gives the protein CASSLDHSSYNEQFF.

This clonotype was seen ten or more times. This rearrangement joins TRBV7-3 to TRBJ2-3, with D possibly matching TRBD1 (5 bases). This CDR3 comprises 13 residues. Germline CDR1 reads SGHTA; CDR2 reads FQGTGA. Deletions cut 2 bases from V and 4 bases from J, with 7 bases between. This CDR3 reads CASSLLGADTQYF. CDR3 DNA sequence: TGTGCCAGCAGCTTATTAGGGGCAGATACGCAGTATTTT.

This clonotype was recorded many times. The genes are TRBV28 and TRBJ1-5; 7 bases match TRBD1. Germline V gene data show CDR1 as MDHEN and CDR2 as SYDVKM. CDR3 size: 15 residues. V lost 6 bases and J lost 6; bases outside the gene matches: 11. The CDR3 DNA sequence: TGTGCCAGCAGGCCGACAGGGATCGTGGGTCAGCCCCAGCATTTT. Protein product: CASRPTGIVGQPQHF.

V usage is TRBV15 and J usage is TRBJ2-7, with D unclear. V was pared by 4 bases and J by 6 bases, with 7 bases between. CDR1 and CDR2 from the germline V gene are LNHNV and YYDKDF (reference sequence). The CDR3 is 11 residues long. CDR3 amino acids: CATSNPSEQYF. The CDR3 DNA sequence: TGTGCCACCAGCAACCCCAGCGAGCAGTACTTC.

A few counts support this clonotype. This chain connects TRBV10-3 to TRBJ2-1; D is ambiguous. V was cut by 4 bases and J by 0 bases, with 4 bases left in between. The CDR3 runs to 13 residues. The germline CDR1 and CDR2 sequences are ENHRY and SYGVKD. DNA for the CDR3: TGTGCCATCAGTGGGGGCTCCTACAATGAGCAGTTCTTC. Amino acids: CAISGGSYNEQFF.